Following are 13 T cell receptor beta chains from one sample sequenced in a study of identical twins. TCRdb re-analysed the 5' RACE reads in MiXCR, keeping a single row per CDR3 protein. The table lists about 490,000 distinct CDR3 sequences, around 15% of them singletons, with more than 0.4% in the top ten. The sample was also linked to a second study, of yellow fever vaccine responses in identical twins.

Material for sequencing was CD4+ T cells sorted from blood. These TCRs come from a woman under 30 in good health.

This rearrangement joins TRBV3-1 to TRBJ2-2; no firm D call. CDR1 LGHDT and CDR2 YNNKEL come from the germline V gene (reference sequence). This CDR3 has 13 residues. Trimming pared 2 bases from V and 7 bases from J, leaving 8 bases between. This CDR3 reads CASSQFLSGELFF. The DNA of the CDR3 is TGTGCCAGCAGCCAATTTCTAAGCGGGGAGCTGTTTTTT.

The chain has TRBV4-2 and TRBJ2-1, with a tentative D call TRBD2 (5 bases). The germline gives CDR1 LGHNA, CDR2 YNFKEQ. With 0 bases removed from V and 6 bases from J, the gap between germline ends came to 12 bases. The CDR3 consists of 15 residues. CDR3 nucleotide sequence: TGTGCCAGCAGCCAAGATCCGGGGTTATCCAATGAGCAGTTCTTC. It codes for CASSQDPGLSNEQFF.

This clonotype was seen only a few times. The chain uses TRBV5-5 and TRBJ2-2; D unclear. The V gene's germline CDR1 is SGHKS and CDR2 YYEKEE (reference sequence). V was trimmed by 0 bases and J by 6 bases, leaving 15 bases between them. The CDR3 runs 16 residues. CDR3 loop: CASSLALMGSAGELFF. The CDR3 region has the DNA TGTGCCAGCAGCTTGGCCCTTATGGGGTCGGCCGGGGAGCTGTTTTTT.

This clonotype occurred a few times. The CDR3 sequence is CSARDGPNNEQFF. CDR3 sequence (DNA): TGCAGTGCTAGAGACGGACCCAACAATGAGCAGTTCTTC. The chain carries TRBV20-1 and TRBJ2-1; no clear D gene. V gave up 0 bases and J gave up 5 bases, with 8 bases separating them. Germline CDR1 DFQATT, CDR2 SNEGSKA (reference sequence). CDR3 length: 13 residues.

In its sample, this clonotype was seen a few times. The V and J genes are TRBV10-3 and TRBJ2-1; D not resolved. Per the germline V gene, CDR1 is ENHRY and CDR2 is SYGVKD. Trimming cost V 4 bases and J 0 bases, with 13 bases left between them. The length of the CDR3 is 16 residues. CDR3 DNA: TGTGCCATCAGTGCAGGCGACCTGGGCTCCTACAATGAGCAGTTCTTC. Its protein is CAISAGDLGSYNEQFF.

In this sample, this clonotype turned up many times. The rearrangement links TRBV10-3 to TRBJ1-1; TRBD1 matches 8 bases. With 6 bases clipped from V and 1 base from J, the junction kept 1 base outside the gene matches. Germline V lookup: CDR1 ENHRY, CDR2 SYGVKD. The CDR3 covers 13 residues. The CDR3 loop reads CAIRGQENTEAFF. In DNA, the CDR3 is TGTGCCATCAGGGGACAGGAGAACACTGAAGCTTTCTTT.

This clonotype was observed a handful of times. The chain uses TRBV20-1 and TRBJ2-5; TRBD2 aligns across 7 bases. This CDR3 is 15 amino acids long. Germline CDR1 and CDR2: DFQATT and SNEGSKA (reference sequence). V was pared by 1 base and J by 4 bases, with 9 bases of the junction left unmatched. The CDR3 region is CSARVWRESRETQYF. CDR3 nucleotide sequence: TGCAGTGCTAGAGTTTGGCGGGAGAGTCGAGAGACCCAGTACTTC.

This rearrangement joins TRBV23-1 to TRBJ2-1; D possibly corresponds to TRBD2 (6 bases). TRBV23-1 is noted as an ORF with a role that remains uncertain. V lost 3 bases, J lost 5 bases, and 17 bases lay in between. CDR3 length equals 16 residues. CDR3 coding DNA: TGCGCCAGCAGTCAGAAACCGGGACTGATCAACAATGAGCAGTTCTTC. Translation: CASSQKPGLINNEQFF.

The rearrangement uses TRBV7-6 and TRBJ2-6; D is uncertain. The CDR3 extends over 19 amino acids. The germline V and J ends were trimmed by 3 bases and 0 bases, with 18 bases remaining between them. Germline V gene lookup returns CDR1 SGHVS and CDR2 FNYEAQ. For the CDR3, the DNA is TGTGCCAGCAGCTTTACCTTGTGGAGAACGCTCTCTGGGGCCAACGTCCTGACTTTC. This gives the protein CASSFTLWRTLSGANVLTF.

This clonotype was found a few times. V and J are TRBV5-6 and TRBJ1-1; no firm D call. This CDR3 has 15 residues. The V end lost 2 bases, the J end lost 0 bases, and 11 bases lay between the germline ends. CDR1 and CDR2 (germline): SGHDT, YYEEEE. CDR3 region: CASSFEYRMNTEAFF. The CDR3 bases are TGTGCCAGCAGCTTCGAGTATCGAATGAACACTGAAGCTTTCTTT.

In its sample, this clonotype was seen a few times. The rearrangement joins TRBV2 to TRBJ2-3, with 10 bases matching TRBD2. Germline values: CDR1 SNHLY, CDR2 FYNNEI. The V and J ends lost 5 bases and 4 bases, in that order; junction bases with no gene match: 9. CDR3 length: 16 residues. The CDR3 loop is CASSPGLAFGADTQYF. CDR3 nucleotides: TGTGCCAGCAGTCCGGGACTAGCGTTCGGCGCAGATACGCAGTATTTT.

This clonotype was found a few times. V gene TRBV27 combines with J gene TRBJ2-2; D may be TRBD1 (6 bases). This CDR3 is 15 amino acids long. Germline CDR1 MNHEY, CDR2 SMNVEV (reference sequence). With 1 base removed from V and 6 bases from J, the gap between germline ends came to 12 bases. CDR3 coding DNA: TGTGCCAGCAGTTTATGGGGGCTCGTCCCCGGGGAGCTGTTTTTT. Its translation: CASSLWGLVPGELFF.

This clonotype was detected only a few times. The chain has TRBV7-2 and TRBJ2-7, with 9 bases identical to TRBD1. CDR3 length: 16 residues. Germline CDR1 and CDR2: SGHTA and FQGNSA. With V trimmed by 5 bases and J by 5 bases, 13 bases remained unmatched. CDR3 region: CASSGRVGTGLHEQYF. DNA of the CDR3: TGTGCCAGCAGCGGAAGGGTCGGGACAGGGCTTCACGAGCAGTACTTC. Together with reference TRBV7-2 and TRBJ2-7, the CDR3 gives the full variable domain: GAGVSQSPSNKVTEKGKDVELRCDPISGHTALYWYRQSLGQGLEFLIYFQGNSAPDKSGLPSDRFSAERTGGSVSTLTIQRTQQEDSAVYLCASSGRVGTGLHEQYFGPGTRLTVT.